A single sample is the source of the 9 T cell receptor beta chains below, sequenced in a study of T cell responses to AZD1222 COVID-19 vaccine. Data came from immunoSEQ multiplex PCR; TCRdb stores just in-frame clones and leaves some out. The data hold 70,000 to 85,000 clones, with around 82% observed a single time. The specimen was peripheral blood, collected 28 days after the second AZD1222 dose. These receptors originate from an adult who received the AZD1222 COVID-19 vaccine.

This chain's CDR3 is CASSTQPGQPNEQFF. The CDR3 DNA sequence: TGCGCCAGCAGCACCCAACCGGGACAGCCCAATGAGCAGTTCTTC. The chain links TRBV5-1 to TRBJ2-1; 7 bases are shared with TRBD1. In germline, CDR1 is SGHRS, CDR2 YFSETQ. CDR3 length equals 15 residues. V shed 4 bases and J 6 bases; nucleotides not matched to a gene: 10.

The rearrangement links TRBV11-2 to TRBJ1-2; TRBD1 aligns across 11 bases. J lost 8 bases, V lost 5 bases, and 10 bases had no gene match. The CDR3 loop spans 15 amino acids. Per germline, CDR1 SGHAT and CDR2 FQNNGV. The CDR3 loop reads CASSAGQGAFRGYTF. The CDR3, as DNA: TGTGCCAGCAGCGCAGGACAGGGGGCGTTTCGGGGCTACACCTTC. The complete variable domain, with remaining parts taken from reference TRBV11-2 and TRBJ1-2, reads EAGVAQSPRYKIIEKRQSVAFWCNPISGHATLYWYQQILGQGPKLLIQFQNNGVVDDSQLPKDRFSAERLKGVDSTLKIQPAKLEDSAVYLCASSAGQGAFRGYTFGSGTRLTVV.

This clone appeared a few times. The chain joins TRBV21-1 to TRBJ2-1; the table assigns TRBD2, which was not confirmed against the DNA. TRBV21-1 corresponds to a pseudogene. CDR3 length: 16 amino acids. CDR3 in DNA: TGTGCCAGCAGCACCGTTCTAGCGGGAGGGGGTGAGGAGCAGTTCTTC. This codes for CASSTVLAGGGEEQFF.

The CDR3 loop is CASSPFRGGDYGYTF. The DNA for the CDR3 is TGTGCCAGCAGCCCCTTCAGGGGCGGAGACTATGGCTACACCTTC. The rearrangement links TRBV27 to TRBJ1-2, with D possibly matching TRBD1 (6 bases). The CDR3 has 15 residues. V was pared by 6 bases and J by 3 bases, with 17 bases between. The V gene's germline CDR1 is MNHEY and CDR2 SMNVEV (reference sequence).

The rearrangement uses TRBV6-6 and TRBJ2-7, with D possibly TRBD2 on 9 matching bases. The CDR3 is 21 residues long. V shed 10 bases and J shed 4 bases, with 41 bases lying between them. Germline lookup yields CDR1 MNHNY and CDR2 SVGAGI (reference sequence). The CDR3 loop reads CATGYGGQDPLAGLGEYEQYF. The CDR3 DNA is TGTGCCACCGGCTACGGGGGACAGGACCCTCTAGCGGGATTGGGGGAATACGAGCAGTACTTC.

The J gene is TRBJ2-3, the V gene TRBV5-1; D possibly corresponds to TRBD2 (5 bases). The V end was cut by 2 bases, the J end by 4 bases, with 14 bases between. The CDR3 has 15 residues. In germline, CDR1 is SGHRS, CDR2 YFSETQ. The DNA of the CDR3 is TGCGCCAGCAGCTTTCAGATCGTGCGGGCAGATACGCAGTATTTT. It specifies CASSFQIVRADTQYF.

V and J are TRBV12-3 or TRBV12-4 and TRBJ1-6; 7 bases line up with TRBD1. V trimming: 4 bases; J trimming: 7 bases; junction bases outside the gene matches: 1. The CDR3 is 13 amino acids. CDR3 DNA: TGTGCCAGCAGTTGGGACAGAAATTCACCCCTCCACTTT. Encoded protein: CASSWDRNSPLHF.

The chain uses TRBV6-1 and TRBJ2-3; possible D gene TRBD2, 6 bases. Germline CDR1 reads MNHNS; CDR2 reads SASEGT. V lost 6 bases and J lost 4, with 11 bases in between. The CDR3 sequence is 13 residues long. The CDR3 loop is CASSPRDSDTQYF. CDR3 DNA sequence: TGTGCCAGCAGCCCCCGGGACTCAGATACGCAGTATTTT.

The chain joins TRBV9 to TRBJ1-1, with a tentative D call TRBD1 (6 bases). Per the germline V gene, CDR1 is SGDLS and CDR2 is YYNGEE. The V end was cut by 3 bases, the J end by 4 bases, with 16 bases between. The CDR3 runs 15 residues. The CDR3 DNA sequence: TGTGCCAGCAGCGAACAGGGAGGGGCGGGCACTGAAGCTTTCTTT. It yields the protein CASSEQGGAGTEAFF.